Listed below are T cell receptor beta chains from one sample, sequenced in a study of T cells after yellow fever vaccination. Each CDR3 protein is one row after TCRdb ran MiXCR on the 5' RACE reads. Of a few hundred thousand distinct CDR3 sequences in the sample, roughly a sixth were seen once. The sequenced sample was PBMCs, obtained 4 to 5 days after the first yellow fever vaccination. All receptors come from a young man who received the YFV17D yellow fever vaccine. The CDR3 runs from the conserved cysteine through the conserved F or W.

V: TRBV5-1; J: TRBJ2-5; CDR3: CASALGGMRETQYF
V: TRBV6-5; J: TRBJ2-6; CDR3: CASSYSRGAFDSGANVLTF
V: TRBV6-2/TRBV6-3; J: TRBJ1-5; CDR3: CASVDISTNQPQHF
V: TRBV5-1; J: TRBJ1-4; CDR3: CASSLVGPGGGEEKLFF
V: TRBV9; J: TRBJ1-1; CDR3: CASSPIGTGGTEAFF
V: TRBV4-1; J: TRBJ2-3; CDR3: CASSQVKGVTDTQYF
V: TRBV12-3/TRBV12-4; J: TRBJ2-1; CDR3: CASRSSSGGASIYNEQFF
V: TRBV12-3/TRBV12-4; J: TRBJ2-3; CDR3: CASSLGLATNTQYF
V: TRBV14; J: TRBJ2-3; CDR3: CASSQLGTDTQYF
V: TRBV12-5; J: TRBJ2-2; CDR3: CASGSGKGELFF
V: TRBV30; J: TRBJ2-5; CDR3: CAWSSNRGETQYF
V: TRBV10-3; J: TRBJ2-1; CDR3: CAISDRGGSSYNEQFF
V: TRBV7-9; J: TRBJ2-2; CDR3: CASSRELNTGELFF
V: TRBV12-3/TRBV12-4; J: TRBJ1-1; CDR3: CASSLGYENTEAFF
V: TRBV7-2; J: TRBJ1-2; CDR3: CASSLARREEGYTF
V: TRBV20-1; J: TRBJ1-1; CDR3: CSAPRQGRTEAFF
V: TRBV5-1; J: TRBJ2-7; CDR3: CASSTGQLSYEQYF
V: TRBV29-1; J: TRBJ2-3; CDR3: CSAPQGGTDTQYF
V: TRBV6-5; J: TRBJ2-7; CDR3: CASSYPVGRMYEQYF
V: TRBV12-3/TRBV12-4; J: TRBJ2-5; CDR3: CASSVRTSGGQETQYF
V: TRBV6-4; J: TRBJ2-1; CDR3: CASSYRALDEQFF
V: TRBV27; J: TRBJ2-1; CDR3: CASSTYLRGGYYNEQFF
V: TRBV18; J: TRBJ2-5; CDR3: CASSLRNGVEETQYF
V: TRBV7-6; J: TRBJ1-4; CDR3: CASSLEVTGGLGEKLFF
V: TRBV19; J: TRBJ1-6; CDR3: CATAKSSYNSPLHF
V: TRBV6-1; J: TRBJ2-3; CDR3: CASRDRVPTDTQYF
V: TRBV5-1; J: TRBJ1-1; CDR3: CASREGTGVVTEAFF
V: TRBV7-9; J: TRBJ2-5; CDR3: CASSWGLEDTQYF
V: TRBV5-1; J: TRBJ2-5; CDR3: CASQGQNQETQYF
V: TRBV5-1; J: TRBJ2-2; CDR3: CASSYLAPTANTGELFF
V: TRBV28; J: TRBJ2-5; CDR3: CASSSIGETQYF
V: TRBV20-1; J: TRBJ1-2; CDR3: CSAAGRNYGYTF
V: TRBV5-1; J: TRBJ2-5; CDR3: CASSWGTGKETQYF
V: TRBV4-1; J: TRBJ1-1; CDR3: CASSLAGAPGTEAFF
V: TRBV10-1; J: TRBJ2-5; CDR3: CASSVPQRRRETQYF
V: TRBV30; J: TRBJ1-6; CDR3: CASTGLDSPLHF
V: TRBV12-3/TRBV12-4; J: TRBJ2-3; CDR3: CASSLQVSDTQYF